This T cell receptor (beta chain) was retrieved from a study of T cell clonality in common variable immunodeficiency. Points from the study as a whole: Fewer deletions and N-nucleotide insertions were reportedly seen in common variable immunodeficiency TCR beta sequences.

The data were produced by immunoSEQ multiplex PCR, yet TCRdb's version contains in-frame clones alone and is incomplete. This sample carries about 21,000 clones, none of them present only once. CVID meant reduced serum IgG, IgA and/or IgM plus specific antibody deficiency. This clone came up many times. No antigen is known for it. The read terminates 3 residues ahead of where the CDR3 ends, so the germline J gene completes it. The V end lost 5 bases, the J end lost 6 bases, and 11 bases lay between the germline ends. The CDR3 covers 12 residues. Germline V gene data show CDR1 as LNHDA and CDR2 as SQIVND (reference sequence).

This clonotype originated in a human donor with common variable immunodeficiency. The chain has TRBV19 and TRBJ2-7; D possibly corresponds to TRBD1 (5 bases). Input material: peripheral blood mononuclear cells. CDR3 residues: CASSVGRGEQYF. The CDR3 bases that were read are TGTGCCAGTAGTGTGGGAAGGGGCGAG. Looking up the rest from reference TRBV19 and TRBJ2-7 gives the full variable domain: DGGITQSPKYLFRKEGQNVTLSCEQNLNHDAMYWYRQDPGQGLRLIYYSQIVNDFQKGDIAEGYSVSREKKESFPLTVTSAQKNPTAFYLCASSVGRGEQYFGPGTRLTVT.